This T cell receptor (beta chain) was identified in a study of cytomegalovirus exposure and HLA in healthy donors. The count of this clone is one. A multiplex PCR was run with 60 Vbeta primers and 13 Jbeta primers. The protocol was immunoSEQ multiplex PCR, while the TCRdb copy is restricted to in-frame clones and leaves out a portion. Here the sample spans around 100,000 clones, roughly four fifths being singletons. This CDR3 has 13 amino acids. V dropped 4 bases and J dropped 4 bases, with 10 bases sitting between them. Germline CDR1 SGHTA, CDR2 FQGNSA. The chain recombines TRBV7-2 with TRBJ2-5; tentatively, D is TRBD2 (6 bases). The sample consisted of PBMCs. This receptor was obtained from a male donor in good health and CMV-seropositive. CDR3 loop: CASSSNGRETQYF. The CDR3 DNA is TGTGCCAGCAGCTCCAACGGGAGAGAGACCCAGTACTTC.